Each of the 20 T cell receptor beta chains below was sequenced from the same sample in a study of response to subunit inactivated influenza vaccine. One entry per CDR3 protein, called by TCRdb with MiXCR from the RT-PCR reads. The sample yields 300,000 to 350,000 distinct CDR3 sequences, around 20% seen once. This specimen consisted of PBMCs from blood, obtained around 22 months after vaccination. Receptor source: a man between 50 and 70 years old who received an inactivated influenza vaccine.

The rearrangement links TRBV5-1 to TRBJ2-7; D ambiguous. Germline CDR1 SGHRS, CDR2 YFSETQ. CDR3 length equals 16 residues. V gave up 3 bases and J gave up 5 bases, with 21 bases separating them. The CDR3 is CASSSLGWGSSNEQYF. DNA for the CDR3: TGCGCCAGCAGCTCCCTGGGATGGGGAAGTTCCAACGAGCAGTACTTC. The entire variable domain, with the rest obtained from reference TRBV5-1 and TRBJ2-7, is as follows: KAGVTQTPRYLIKTRGQQVTLSCSPISGHRSVSWYQQTPGQGLQFLFEYFSETQRNKGNFPGRFSGRQFSNSRSEMNVSTLELGDSALYLCASSSLGWGSSNEQYFGPGTRLTVT.

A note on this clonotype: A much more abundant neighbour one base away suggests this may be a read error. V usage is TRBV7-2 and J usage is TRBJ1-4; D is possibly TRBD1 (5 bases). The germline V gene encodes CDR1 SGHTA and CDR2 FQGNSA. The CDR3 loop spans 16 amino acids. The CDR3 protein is CASSLAQTATNEQLFF. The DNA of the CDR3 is TGTGCCAGCAGCTTAGCCCAGACAGCAACTAATGAACAACTGTTTTTT.

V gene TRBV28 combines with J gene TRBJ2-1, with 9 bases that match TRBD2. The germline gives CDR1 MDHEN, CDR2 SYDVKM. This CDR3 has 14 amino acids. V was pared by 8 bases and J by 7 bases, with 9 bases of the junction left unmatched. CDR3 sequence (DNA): TGTGCCAGCCTGGCGCTAGCGGGACCAAATGAGCAGTTCTTC. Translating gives CASLALAGPNEQFF.

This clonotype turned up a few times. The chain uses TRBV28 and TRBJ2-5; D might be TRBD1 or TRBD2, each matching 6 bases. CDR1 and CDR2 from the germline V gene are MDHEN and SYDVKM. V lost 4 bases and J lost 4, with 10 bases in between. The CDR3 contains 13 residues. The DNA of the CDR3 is TGTGCCAGCAGTTGGACGGGGGCAGAGACCCAGTACTTC. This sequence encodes CASSWTGAETQYF.

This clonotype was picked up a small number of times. DNA for the CDR3: TGTGCCAGCAGACTTCCGGGGGGTAAGGTCGACACTGAAGCTTTCTTT. Translation: CASRLPGGKVDTEAFF. V and J are TRBV25-1 and TRBJ1-1; a weak D match, TRBD1 (5 bases). There are 16 residues in the CDR3. Germline-derived CDR1 and CDR2 are MGHDK and SYGVNS. The V and J ends lost 6 bases and 3 bases respectively, with 20 bases between them.

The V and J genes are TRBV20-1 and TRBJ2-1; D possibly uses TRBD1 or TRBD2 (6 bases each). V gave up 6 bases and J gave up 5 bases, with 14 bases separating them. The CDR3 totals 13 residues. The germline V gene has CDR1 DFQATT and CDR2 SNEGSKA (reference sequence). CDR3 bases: TGCAGTGCCCTCCCGGGGGCCGACAATGAGCAGTTCTTC. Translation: CSALPGADNEQFF.

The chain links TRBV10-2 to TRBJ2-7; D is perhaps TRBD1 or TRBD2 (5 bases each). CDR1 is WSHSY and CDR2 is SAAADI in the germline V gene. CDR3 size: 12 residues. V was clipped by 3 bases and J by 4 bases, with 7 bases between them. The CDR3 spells CASSDEGYEQYF. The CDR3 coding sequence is TGCGCCAGCAGTGACGAGGGGTACGAGCAGTACTTC.

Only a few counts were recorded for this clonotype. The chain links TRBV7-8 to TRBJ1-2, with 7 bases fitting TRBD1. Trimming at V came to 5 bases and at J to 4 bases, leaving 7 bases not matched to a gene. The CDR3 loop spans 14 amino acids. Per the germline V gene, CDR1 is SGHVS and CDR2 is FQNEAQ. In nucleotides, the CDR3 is TGTGCCAGCAGCCCATCAGGGGGAGTCTATGGCTACACCTTC. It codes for CASSPSGGVYGYTF.

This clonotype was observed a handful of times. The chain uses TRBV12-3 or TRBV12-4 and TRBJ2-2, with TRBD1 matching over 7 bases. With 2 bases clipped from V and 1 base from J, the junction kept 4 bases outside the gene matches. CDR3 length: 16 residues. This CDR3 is CASSLRWTGNTGELFF. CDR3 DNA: TGTGCCAGCAGTTTAAGGTGGACAGGGAACACCGGGGAGCTGTTTTTT.

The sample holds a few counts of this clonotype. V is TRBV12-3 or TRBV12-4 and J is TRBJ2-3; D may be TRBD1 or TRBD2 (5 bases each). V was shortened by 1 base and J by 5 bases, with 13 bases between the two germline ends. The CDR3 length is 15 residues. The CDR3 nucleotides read TGTGCCAGCAGTTTAGGGGGGACCCTGGGAGATACGCAGTATTTT. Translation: CASSLGGTLGDTQYF.

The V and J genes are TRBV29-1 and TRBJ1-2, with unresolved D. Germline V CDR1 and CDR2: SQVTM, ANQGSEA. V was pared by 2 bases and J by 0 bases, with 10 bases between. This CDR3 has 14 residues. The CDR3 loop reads CSVERRLANYGYTF. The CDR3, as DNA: TGCAGCGTTGAACGAAGGTTAGCTAACTATGGCTACACCTTC.

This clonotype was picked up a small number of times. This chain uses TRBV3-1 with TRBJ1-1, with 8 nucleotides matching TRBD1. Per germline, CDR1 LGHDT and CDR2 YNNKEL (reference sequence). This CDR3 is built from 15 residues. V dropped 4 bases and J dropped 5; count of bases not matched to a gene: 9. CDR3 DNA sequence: TGTGCCAGCAGCCTTTGGACAGGGTGGGAAACTGAAGCTTTCTTT. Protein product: CASSLWTGWETEAFF.

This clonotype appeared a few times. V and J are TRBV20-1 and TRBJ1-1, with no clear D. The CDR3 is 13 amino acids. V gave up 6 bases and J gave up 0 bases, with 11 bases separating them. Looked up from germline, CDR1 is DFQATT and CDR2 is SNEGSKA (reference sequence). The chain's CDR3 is CSALSALNTEAFF. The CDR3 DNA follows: TGCAGTGCCCTGTCTGCCCTGAACACTGAAGCTTTCTTT.

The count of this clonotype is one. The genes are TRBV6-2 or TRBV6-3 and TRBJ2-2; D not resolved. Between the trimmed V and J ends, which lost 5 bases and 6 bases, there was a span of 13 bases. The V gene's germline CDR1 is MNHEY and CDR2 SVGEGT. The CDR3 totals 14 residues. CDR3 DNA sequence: TGTGCCAGCAGTGCTATGGGTTCCGCCGGGGAGCTGTTTTTT. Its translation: CASSAMGSAGELFF.

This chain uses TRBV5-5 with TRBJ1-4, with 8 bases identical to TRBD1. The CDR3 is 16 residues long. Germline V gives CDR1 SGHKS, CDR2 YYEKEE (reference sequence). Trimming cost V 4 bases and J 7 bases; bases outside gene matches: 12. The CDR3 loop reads CASSPGGGGRSEKLFF. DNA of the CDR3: TGTGCCAGCAGCCCAGGGGGCGGGGGCCGGAGTGAAAAACTGTTTTTT. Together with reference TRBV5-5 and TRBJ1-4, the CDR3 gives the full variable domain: DAGVTQSPTHLIKTRGQQVTLRCSPISGHKSVSWYQQVLGQGPQFIFQYYEKEERGRGNFPDRFSARQFPNYSSELNVNALLLGDSALYLCASSPGGGGRSEKLFFGSGTQLSVL.

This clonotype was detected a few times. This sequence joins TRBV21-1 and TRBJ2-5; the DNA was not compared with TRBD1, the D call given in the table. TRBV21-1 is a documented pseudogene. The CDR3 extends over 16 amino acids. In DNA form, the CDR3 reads TGTGCCAGCAGTTCTACAGGGGGCAAGGTTGCAGAGACCCAGTACTTC. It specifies CASSSTGGKVAETQYF.

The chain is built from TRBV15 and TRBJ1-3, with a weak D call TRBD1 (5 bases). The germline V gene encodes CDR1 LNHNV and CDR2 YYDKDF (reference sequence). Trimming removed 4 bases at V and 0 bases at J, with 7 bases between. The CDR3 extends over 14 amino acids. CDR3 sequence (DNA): TGTGCCACCAGCACCGACAGCTCTGGAAACACCATATATTTT. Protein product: CATSTDSSGNTIYF.

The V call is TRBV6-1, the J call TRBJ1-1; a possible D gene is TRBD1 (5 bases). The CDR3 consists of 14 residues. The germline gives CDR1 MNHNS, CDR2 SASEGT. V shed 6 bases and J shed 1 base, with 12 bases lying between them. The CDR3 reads CASRRDGTNTEAFF. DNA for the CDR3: TGTGCCAGCAGAAGGGACGGGACGAACACTGAAGCTTTCTTT.

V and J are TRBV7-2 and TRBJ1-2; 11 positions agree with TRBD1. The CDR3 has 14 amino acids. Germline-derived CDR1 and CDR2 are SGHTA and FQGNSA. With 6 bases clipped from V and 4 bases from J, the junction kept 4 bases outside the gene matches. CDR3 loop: CASRGQGAGYGYTF. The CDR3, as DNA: TGTGCCAGCAGAGGACAGGGGGCCGGCTATGGCTACACCTTC.

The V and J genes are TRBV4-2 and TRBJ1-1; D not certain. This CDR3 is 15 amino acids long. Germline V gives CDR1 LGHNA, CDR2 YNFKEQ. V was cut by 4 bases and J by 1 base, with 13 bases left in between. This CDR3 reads CASSLLGPPNTEAFF. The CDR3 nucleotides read TGTGCCAGCAGCCTCCTAGGTCCACCGAACACTGAAGCTTTCTTT.